This is a list of T cell receptor beta chains from one sample in a study of blood T cell repertoires in COVID-19. The table came from immunoSEQ multiplex PCR; TCRdb's copy has only in-frame clones and leaves some out. The sample records some 200,000 clones, roughly 94% being singletons. Source material: peripheral blood. The receptors stem from a man aged 30 to 45 with acute or convalescent COVID-19. The CDR3 runs from the conserved cysteine through the conserved F or W. D genes are given only for firm matches. Size is stated for part of the rows, as once, few or many counts, or as a class when the clone is expanded.

>TRBJ2-3|-|TRBV19|-
TGTGCCAGTAGTATAGGGCAGGGGATGGATACGCAGTATTTT
CASSIGQGMDTQYF
>TRBJ2-1|-|TRBV7-9|TRBD2
TGTGCCAGCAGCGGTCCGGGAGGGCTGTTCTTC
CASSGPGGLFF
>TRBJ1-2|-|TRBV5-4|TRBD1
TGTGCCAGCAGCCCTGGGACAGACCCCTATGGCTACACCTTC
CASSPGTDPYGYTF
>TRBJ2-5|-|TRBV12-1|-
TGTGCCAGCAGCCTCATCCTGCTTCGGACTAGCGGGAGGGAGACCCAGTACTTC
CASSLILLRTSGRETQYF
>TRBJ2-2|once|TRBV7-2|-
TGTGCCAGCAGCCCCTTTTTAGCCGGGGAGCTGTTTTTT
CASSPFLAGELFF
>TRBJ2-3|-|TRBV5-1|-
TGCGCCAGCCAATCCGGGACTGCAACAGATACGCAGTATTTT
CASQSGTATDTQYF
>TRBJ2-3|-|TRBV4-1|TRBD1
TGCGCCAGCAGCTACCGGGACAGGACTACAGATACGCAGTATTTT
CASSYRDRTTDTQYF
>TRBJ2-1|-|TRBV7-3|-
TGTGCCAGCAGCTTAGGATCCCGGGGTGGCAATGAGCAGTTCTTC
CASSLGSRGGNEQFF
>TRBJ2-1|-|TRBV15|TRBD1
TGTGCCACCACCCCCGGGACAGGGGGACTCAATGAGCAGTTCTTC
CATTPGTGGLNEQFF
>TRBJ2-7|-|TRBV9|TRBD2
TGTGCCAGCAGCGTAGCGGGGGGGCTCGAGCAGTACTTC
CASSVAGGLEQYF
>TRBJ1-2|-|TRBV12-3/TRBV12-4|TRBD1
TGTGCCAGCAGACCAGGGGGCGGCGGCTACACCTTC
CASRPGGGGYTF
>TRBJ1-1|-|TRBV6-6|TRBD1
TGTGCCAGCAGTAAGGGACAGGGTTTGAACACTGAAGCTTTCTTT
CASSKGQGLNTEAFF
>TRBJ2-4|-|TRBV20-1|-
TGCAGTGCTAGAGATCACGCGCGACAGTACTTC
CSARDHARQYF
>TRBJ2-7|-|TRBV19|-
TGTGCCAGTAGTCCTGGGTCGGGGGACTACGAGCAGTACTTC
CASSPGSGDYEQYF
>TRBJ2-1|-|TRBV28|TRBD2
TGTGCCAGCAGTTCACCCACTAGCGGGACCTACAATGAGCAGTTCTTC
CASSSPTSGTYNEQFF
>TRBJ2-1|-|TRBV27|TRBD2
TGTGCCAGCAGTTTGCGGGGGTCCTCCTACAATGAGCAGTTCTTC
CASSLRGSSYNEQFF
>TRBJ2-1|-|TRBV11-2|-
TGTGCCAGCAGCTTAACAGGAAATGAGCAGTTCTTC
CASSLTGNEQFF
>TRBJ2-3|-|TRBV5-1|-
TGCGCCAGCAGCTCAAGGCCTAGATCAACAGATACGCAGTATTTT
CASSSRPRSTDTQYF
>TRBJ2-1|-|TRBV4-1|TRBD2
TGCGCCAGCGCACAGTCGGGGACTAGTAATGAGCAGTTCTTC
CASAQSGTSNEQFF
>TRBJ2-2|-|TRBV5-5|-
TGTGCCAGCAGCACTGAATCGCGGGCTAGCACCGGGGAGCTGTTTTTT
CASSTESRASTGELFF
>TRBJ2-5|-|TRBV2|TRBD2
TGTGCCAGCAGTGATCCCGCGGGAGGGGAGACCCAGTACTTC
CASSDPAGGETQYF
>TRBJ1-3|-|TRBV28|TRBD1
TGTGCCAGCAGTCCAAACGCAGGGGGTAATAGTGGAAACACCATATATTTT
CASSPNAGGNSGNTIYF
>TRBJ1-6|-|TRBV7-8|TRBD1
TGTGCCAGCAGCTTAGTACCGGGACAGGGGACCCACCTCCACTTT
CASSLVPGQGTHLHF
>TRBJ2-1|once|TRBV2|TRBD2
TGTGCCAGCAGTACTCTCGCGGTAGCGGGAGTTGACCCCTCCTACAATGAGCAGTTCTTC
CASSTLAVAGVDPSYNEQFF
>TRBJ2-7|-|TRBV4-1|TRBD1
TGCGCCAGCAGCCAAACGGCCGGGACAGCCTACGAGCAGTACTTC
CASSQTAGTAYEQYF
>TRBJ1-5|-|TRBV27|TRBD1
TGTGCCAGCAGTTCATGGACAGGGATGGATAGCAATCAGCCCCAGCATTTT
CASSSWTGMDSNQPQHF
>TRBJ1-5|-|TRBV19|TRBD1
TGTGCCAGTAGTGGGACAGGGATTCAGCCCCAGCATTTT
CASSGTGIQPQHF
>TRBJ2-3|-|TRBV19|TRBD1
TGTGCCAGTAGTAAGGGTGACAGGGGCACAGATACGCAGTATTTT
CASSKGDRGTDTQYF
>TRBJ2-3|-|TRBV28|TRBD2
TGTGCCAGCAGTTTGTCTTTCCGGCCGGCGCGGGGGACGCAGTATTTT
CASSLSFRPARGTQYF
>TRBJ1-6|once|TRBV6-5|-
TGTGCCAGCAGGGAGGGGCCACCCCTCCACTTT
CASREGPPLHF
>TRBJ1-1|-|TRBV2|-
TGTGCCAGCCATGAAGGGAGGGAGCCCATTGAAGCTTTCTTT
CASHEGREPIEAFF